These 12 T cell receptor beta chains came from one sample sequenced in a study of blood T cell repertoires in COVID-19. Sequencing used immunoSEQ multiplex PCR; TCRdb keeps in-frame clones, though not all of them. Among approximately 140,000 clones listed, 87% were seen once. The sequenced sample was peripheral blood. The receptors were gathered from a woman aged 40-49 years with acute or convalescent COVID-19.

This clone was counted only a few times. The genes are TRBV19 and TRBJ1-6; 7 bases are a match to TRBD1. This CDR3 comprises 15 residues. The junction had 5 bases not matched to a gene; V was cut back by 1 base and J by 8 bases. Per germline, CDR1 LNHDA and CDR2 SQIVND (reference sequence). CDR3 coding DNA: TGTGCCAGTAGTATAGTAGACAGGGCGGATTCACCCCTCCACTTT. Protein: CASSIVDRADSPLHF.

The V and J genes are TRBV5-1 and TRBJ2-7; TRBD1 is a possible D gene (7 bases). Trimming took 3 bases from V and 6 from J, leaving 10 bases between them. The CDR3 is 12 residues long. Germline lookup yields CDR1 SGHRS and CDR2 YFSETQ. The CDR3 spells CASSSQGGEQYF. Written as DNA, the CDR3 is TGCGCCAGCAGCTCTCAGGGGGGCGAGCAGTACTTC.

This clone was seen just once. The rearrangement uses TRBV28 and TRBJ1-3; D call uncertain. Trimming removed 4 bases from V and 4 bases from J, with 11 bases in between. The CDR3 spans 14 residues. Looked up from germline, CDR1 is MDHEN and CDR2 is SYDVKM. The CDR3 spells CASSSGRVGNTIYF. The CDR3 DNA follows: TGTGCCAGCAGTTCGGGGAGGGTAGGAAACACCATATATTTT.

Here the CDR3 reads CASKSGMETQYF. DNA of the CDR3: TGTGCCAGCAAGAGCGGGATGGAGACCCAGTACTTC. The V call is TRBV12-3 or TRBV12-4, the J call TRBJ2-5; 7 nucleotides agree with TRBD2. The CDR3 is made up of 12 amino acids. V shed 7 bases and J 5 bases; nucleotides not matched to a gene: 4.

The rearrangement uses TRBV6-5 and TRBJ2-7; a possible D gene is TRBD1 (6 bases). The CDR3 loop spans 15 amino acids. V was pared by 6 bases and J by 0 bases, with 15 bases between. Germline V lookup: CDR1 MNHEY, CDR2 SVGAGI. In DNA, the CDR3 is TGTGCCAGCAGAGCTTACAGGGAAAGCTCCTACGAGCAGTACTTC. Amino acid sequence: CASRAYRESSYEQYF.

V is TRBV18 and J is TRBJ2-7; D perhaps matches TRBD1 (6 bases). Between the trimmed V and J ends, which lost 4 bases and 3 bases, there was a span of 7 bases. CDR3 length: 12 residues. Per the germline V gene, CDR1 is KGHSH and CDR2 is LQKENI. CDR3 residues: CASSRGHYEQYF. CDR3 coding DNA: TGTGCCAGCTCACGGGGGCACTACGAGCAGTACTTC. The full variable domain, with the rest looked up from reference TRBV18 and TRBJ2-7, is NAGVMQNPRHLVRRRGQEARLRCSPMKGHSHVYWYRQLPEEGLKFMVYLQKENIIDESGMPKERFSAEFPKEGPSILRIQQVVRGDSAAYFCASSRGHYEQYFGPGTRLTVT.

The CDR3 nucleotides are TGTGCCAGCAGTTTAAGGGAGAACTATGGCTACACCTTC. It codes for CASSLRENYGYTF. This chain uses TRBV28 with TRBJ1-2; D remains ambiguous. The CDR3 sequence is 13 residues long. V shed 2 bases and J shed 2 bases, with 6 bases lying between them. The germline V gene encodes CDR1 MDHEN and CDR2 SYDVKM.

The chain has TRBV28 and TRBJ2-5; 8 bases are a match to TRBD2. This CDR3 has 13 amino acids. Per germline, CDR1 MDHEN and CDR2 SYDVKM. V shed 6 bases, J shed 1 base, and the junction held 1 base outside the gene matches. The CDR3 is CASSRGGQETQYF. The CDR3 DNA reads as TGTGCCAGCAGCCGGGGGGGCCAAGAGACCCAGTACTTC.

This chain joins TRBV4-3 and TRBJ1-2; D possibly corresponds to TRBD1 (5 bases). Germline lookup yields CDR1 LGHNA and CDR2 YSLEER. Trimming shortened V by 1 base and J by 2 bases, and 8 bases separated the two germline ends. This CDR3 contains 14 residues. CDR3 sequence reads: CASSQGSGNYGYTF. CDR3 bases: TGCGCCAGCAGCCAAGGATCAGGGAACTATGGCTACACCTTC.

The genes are TRBV19 and TRBJ2-1; 8 bases map to TRBD2. The J segment lost 5 bases and the V segment lost 7 bases, leaving 10 bases of the junction unmatched. Per the germline V gene, CDR1 is LNHDA and CDR2 is SQIVND (reference sequence). The CDR3 has 15 residues. Written as DNA, the CDR3 is TGTGCCAGTAATCCGGGGGGGACTTACCACAATGAGCAGTTCTTC. Translation: CASNPGGTYHNEQFF.

J is TRBJ2-7 and V is TRBV30; tentatively, D is TRBD2 (6 bases). Germline CDR1 is GTSNPN and CDR2 is SVGIG (reference sequence). Trimming stripped 0 bases from V and 3 bases from J, with 9 bases between. This CDR3 comprises 13 residues. CDR3 in amino acids: CAWSVRGSYEQYF. DNA for the CDR3: TGTGCCTGGAGTGTGCGGGGCAGCTACGAGCAGTACTTC.

This chain joins TRBV19 and TRBJ2-3; D is possibly TRBD1 (5 bases). The CDR3 runs to 16 residues. Germline-derived CDR1 and CDR2 are LNHDA and SQIVND (reference sequence). The V end lost 5 bases, the J end lost 3 bases, and 18 bases lay between the germline ends. The CDR3 sequence is CASSVEQVPMTDTQYF. In DNA, the CDR3 is TGTGCCAGTAGTGTGGAACAGGTTCCGATGACAGATACGCAGTATTTT.